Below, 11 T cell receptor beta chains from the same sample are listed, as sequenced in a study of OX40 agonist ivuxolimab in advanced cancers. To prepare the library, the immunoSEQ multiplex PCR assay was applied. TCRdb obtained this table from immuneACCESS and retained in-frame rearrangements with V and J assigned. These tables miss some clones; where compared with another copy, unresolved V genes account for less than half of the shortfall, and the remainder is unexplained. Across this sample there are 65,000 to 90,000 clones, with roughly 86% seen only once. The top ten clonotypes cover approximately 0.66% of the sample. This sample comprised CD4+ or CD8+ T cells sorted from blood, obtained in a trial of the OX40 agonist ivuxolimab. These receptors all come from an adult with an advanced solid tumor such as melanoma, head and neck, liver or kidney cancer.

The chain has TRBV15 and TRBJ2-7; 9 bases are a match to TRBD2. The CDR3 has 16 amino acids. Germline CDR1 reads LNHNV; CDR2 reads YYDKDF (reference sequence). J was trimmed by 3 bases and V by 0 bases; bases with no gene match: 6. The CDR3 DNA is TGTGCCACCAGCAGAGATCTGGCGGGAGGGAACTACGAGCAGTACTTC. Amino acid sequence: CATSRDLAGGNYEQYF.

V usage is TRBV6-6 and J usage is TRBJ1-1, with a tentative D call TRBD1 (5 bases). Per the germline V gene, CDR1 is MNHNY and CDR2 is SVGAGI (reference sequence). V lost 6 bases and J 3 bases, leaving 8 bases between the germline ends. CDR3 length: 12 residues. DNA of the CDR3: TGTGCCAGCAGCGACAGTGACACTGAAGCTTTCTTT. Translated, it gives CASSDSDTEAFF.

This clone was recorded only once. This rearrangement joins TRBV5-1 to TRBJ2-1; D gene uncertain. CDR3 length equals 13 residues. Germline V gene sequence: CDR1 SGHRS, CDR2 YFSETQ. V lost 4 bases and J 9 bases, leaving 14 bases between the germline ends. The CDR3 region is CASSVSMGSEQFF. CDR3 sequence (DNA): TGCGCCAGCAGCGTCTCGATGGGGTCTGAGCAGTTCTTC.

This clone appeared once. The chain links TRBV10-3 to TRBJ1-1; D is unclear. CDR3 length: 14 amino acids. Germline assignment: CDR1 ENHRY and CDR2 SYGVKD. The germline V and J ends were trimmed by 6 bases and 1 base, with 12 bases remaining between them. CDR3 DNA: TGTGCCATCAGCTACGCACAGTCGAACACTGAAGCTTTCTTT. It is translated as CAISYAQSNTEAFF.

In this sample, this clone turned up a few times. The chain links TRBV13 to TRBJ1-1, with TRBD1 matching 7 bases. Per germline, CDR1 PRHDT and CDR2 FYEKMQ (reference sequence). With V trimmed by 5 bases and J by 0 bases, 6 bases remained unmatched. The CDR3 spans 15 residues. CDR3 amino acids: CASSKYTGVNTEAFF. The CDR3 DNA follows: TGTGCCAGCAGCAAATACACAGGGGTGAACACTGAAGCTTTCTTT.

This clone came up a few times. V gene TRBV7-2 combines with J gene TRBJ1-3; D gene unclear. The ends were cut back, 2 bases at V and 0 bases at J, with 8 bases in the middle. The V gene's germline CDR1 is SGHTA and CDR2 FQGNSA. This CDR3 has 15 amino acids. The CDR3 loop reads CASSLSYSSGNTIYF. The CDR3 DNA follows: TGTGCCAGCAGCTTATCTTATAGCTCTGGAAACACCATATATTTT. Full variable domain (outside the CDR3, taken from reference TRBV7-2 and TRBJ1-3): GAGVSQSPSNKVTEKGKDVELRCDPISGHTALYWYRQSLGQGLEFLIYFQGNSAPDKSGLPSDRFSAERTGGSVSTLTIQRTQQEDSAVYLCASSLSYSSGNTIYFGEGSWLTVV.

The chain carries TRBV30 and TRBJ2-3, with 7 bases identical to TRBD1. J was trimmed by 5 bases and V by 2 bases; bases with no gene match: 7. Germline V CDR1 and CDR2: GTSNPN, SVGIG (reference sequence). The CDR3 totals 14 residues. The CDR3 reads CAWSPTGNGDTQYF. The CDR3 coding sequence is TGTGCCTGGAGTCCGACAGGGAATGGAGATACGCAGTATTTT.

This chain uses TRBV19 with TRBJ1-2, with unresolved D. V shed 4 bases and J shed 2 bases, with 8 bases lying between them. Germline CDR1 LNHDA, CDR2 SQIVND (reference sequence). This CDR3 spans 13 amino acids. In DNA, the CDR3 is TGTGCCAGTAGTAATAGGGAAAACTATGGCTACACCTTC. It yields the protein CASSNRENYGYTF.

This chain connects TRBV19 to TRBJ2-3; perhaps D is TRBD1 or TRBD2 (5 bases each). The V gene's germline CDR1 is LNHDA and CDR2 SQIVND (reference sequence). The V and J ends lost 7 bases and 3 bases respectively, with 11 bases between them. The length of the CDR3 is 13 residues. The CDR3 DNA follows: TGTGCCAGTAATTTCTGGGGGACAGATACGCAGTATTTT. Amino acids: CASNFWGTDTQYF.

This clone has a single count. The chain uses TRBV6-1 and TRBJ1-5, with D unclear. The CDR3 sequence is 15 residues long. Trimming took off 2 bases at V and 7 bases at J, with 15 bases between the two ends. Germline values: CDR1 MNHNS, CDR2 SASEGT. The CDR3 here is CASSEPGNWRQPQHF. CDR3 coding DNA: TGTGCCAGCAGTGAACCCGGGAATTGGAGACAGCCCCAGCATTTT.

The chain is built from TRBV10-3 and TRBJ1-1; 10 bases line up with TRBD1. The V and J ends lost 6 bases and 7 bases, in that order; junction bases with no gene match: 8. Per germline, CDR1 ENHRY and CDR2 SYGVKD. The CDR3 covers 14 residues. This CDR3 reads CAISQGQGKHEAFF. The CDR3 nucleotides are TGTGCCATCAGCCAGGGACAGGGGAAGCATGAAGCTTTCTTT.